One sample yielded the 3 T cell receptor beta chains listed below, sequenced in a study of blood T cell repertoires in COVID-19. Profiled with immunoSEQ multiplex PCR; TCRdb holds only in-frame clones, not every one. Here the sample spans about 300,000 clones, 83% being singletons. Sequenced sample: peripheral blood. The receptors were gathered from a woman aged 50 to 65 who had recovered from COVID-19.

This clone showed up just a few times. The rearrangement links TRBV24-1 to TRBJ2-2, with 10 bases fitting TRBD2. This CDR3 contains 24 residues. V lost 4 bases and J lost 0; bases outside the gene matches: 25. The germline V gene encodes CDR1 KGHDR and CDR2 SFDVKD. The CDR3 sequence is CATSEPLYPGLARWHLANTGELFF. As DNA, the CDR3 is TGTGCCACCAGTGAGCCCCTATACCCGGGACTAGCGCGATGGCACCTCGCGAACACCGGGGAGCTGTTTTTT.

This clone came up once. V gene TRBV4-3 combines with J gene TRBJ2-7, with 11 bases fitting TRBD2. This CDR3 spans 16 amino acids. V lost 3 bases, J lost 7 bases, and 11 bases stayed unmatched. CDR1 and CDR2 from the germline V gene are LGHNA and YSLEER. DNA of the CDR3: TGCGCCAGCAGCCACTGGGCTACTAGCGGGAGTGAAGAGCAGTACTTC. Its translation: CASSHWATSGSEEQYF.

The rearrangement joins TRBV27 to TRBJ2-7; maybe TRBD1 (6 bases). Trimming left V 0 bases short and J 4 bases short, with 13 bases between. The CDR3 runs to 15 residues. Germline values: CDR1 MNHEY, CDR2 SMNVEV (reference sequence). The CDR3 nucleotides read TGTGCCAGCAGTTTATCGGAGGACAGTGGGTACGAGCAGTACTTC. Residues: CASSLSEDSGYEQYF.